This T cell receptor beta chain was recovered during a study of fetal regulatory T cell absence and autoimmunity. Study-level information: Without clinical diabetes, IPEX patients showed exocrine pancreas autoimmunity. Study-level findings and limits: Pancreas TCRs were oligoclonally enriched versus cord blood, some clones over 95-fold. Antigen-driven pancreatic autoimmunity before birth in IPEX was inferred from oligoclonal enrichment.

Clones were read by immunoSEQ multiplex PCR, and TCRdb kept only the in-frame ones, dropping some. The table lists 95,000 or so clones, roughly 78% of them singletons. This clone occurred once. Its antigen remains unknown. Specimen: pancreas tissue. The receptor was isolated from a male donor with IPEX syndrome.

The CDR3 reads CASSSSTSGEQYF. As DNA, the CDR3 is TGTGCCAGCAGCTCGTCCACTAGCGGCGAGCAGTACTTC. V usage is TRBV7-9 and J usage is TRBJ2-7, with TRBD2 matching over 8 bases. The V segment lost 4 bases and the J segment 6 bases; nucleotides outside the gene matches: 5. This CDR3 comprises 13 residues. CDR1 and CDR2 (germline): SEHNR, FQNEAQ (reference sequence).